These 27 T cell receptor beta chains came from one sample sequenced in a study of shared clonotypes between healthy human individuals. The protocol was immunoSEQ multiplex PCR, while the TCRdb copy is restricted to in-frame clones and leaves out a portion. The sample lists 470,000 or so clones; about 72% were seen once. The sequenced sample was PBMCs. Every receptor here comes from a middle-aged woman in good health. Some clones in this sample may be carry-over from other donors' samples.

J is TRBJ2-7 and V is TRBV27; TRBD1 agrees at 7 bases. The CDR3 runs 15 residues. Germline CDR1 and CDR2: MNHEY and SMNVEV (reference sequence). With V trimmed by 5 bases and J by 9 bases, 16 bases remained unmatched. The DNA of the CDR3 is TGTGCCAGCAGTGCCTCCCGAGCGCTCCAGGGGGTGCAGTACTTC. Its translation is CASSASRALQGVQYF.

The V call is TRBV28, the J call TRBJ1-5; D remains ambiguous. This CDR3 spans 14 amino acids. V was trimmed by 5 bases and J by 9 bases, leaving 17 bases between them. Germline V gene lookup returns CDR1 MDHEN and CDR2 SYDVKM. CDR3 sequence reads: CASSLTPAWGPQHF. The CDR3 coding sequence is TGTGCCAGCAGTCTAACTCCCGCCTGGGGGCCCCAGCATTTT.

The V and J genes are TRBV5-4 and TRBJ2-5, with TRBD1 matching 8 bases. Judging by the DNA end, TRBJ2-7 fits better; the J call may be wrong. This CDR3 region has 14 residues. Germline V CDR1 and CDR2: SGHNT, YYREEE (reference sequence). The CDR3 is CASSPGTGFHEQYF. DNA of the CDR3: TGTGCCAGCAGCCCCGGGACAGGTTTCCACGAGCAGTACTTC.

The genes are TRBV2 and TRBJ1-5, with no clear D. V lost 7 bases and J 2 bases, leaving 9 bases between the germline ends. CDR1 and CDR2 (germline): SNHLY, FYNNEI. The CDR3 contains 13 residues. The CDR3 region has the DNA TGTGCCAGCAATCCTGAGGGCAATCAGCCCCAGCATTTT. Translated, it gives CASNPEGNQPQHF.

This clone has just one count. The rearrangement joins TRBV19 to TRBJ1-1; 7 bases are a match to TRBD1. The CDR3 contains 16 residues. The V gene end was trimmed by 2 bases and the J gene end by 8 bases; junction bases not matched to a gene: 14. Looked up from germline, CDR1 is LNHDA and CDR2 is SQIVND (reference sequence). The CDR3 DNA sequence: TGTGCCAGTAGTATAACCCCACAGGGGCCCATCGGGGAAGCTTTCTTT. Amino acid sequence: CASSITPQGPIGEAFF.

V gene TRBV5-6 combines with J gene TRBJ1-1, with D uncertain. V was shortened by 1 base and J by 4 bases, with 14 bases between the two germline ends. This CDR3 is built from 15 residues. The V gene's germline CDR1 is SGHDT and CDR2 YYEEEE. In nucleotides, the CDR3 is TGTGCCAGCAGCTTGTTTTTGCTAGGAGGCACTGAAGCTTTCTTT. Residues: CASSLFLLGGTEAFF.

In regard to this clone: A far larger clone is just one base off, so this is likely a read error. V is TRBV9 and J is TRBJ1-1, with D unresolved. The CDR3 has 17 residues. CDR1 is SGDLS and CDR2 is YYNGEE in the germline V gene. DNA of the CDR3: TGTGCCGGCAGCGTAGGGTTCGGGTTCCGAGGGAACACTGAAGCTTTCTTT. Translating it yields CAGSVGFGFRGNTEAFF.

V is TRBV6-6 and J is TRBJ2-1; tentative D call: TRBD2 (5 bases). V lost 0 bases to trimming and J lost 8 bases, with 11 bases between them. The CDR3 loop spans 14 amino acids. Germline V CDR1 and CDR2: MNHNY, SVGAGI (reference sequence). The CDR3 DNA sequence: TGTGCCAGCAGTTACTCTGAGGGAGCATATGAGCAGTTCTTC. Its protein product is CASSYSEGAYEQFF.

There are a few counts of this clone. V usage is TRBV11-2 and J usage is TRBJ2-7, with D perhaps matching TRBD2 (5 bases). With 5 bases removed from V and 0 bases from J, the gap between germline ends came to 11 bases. Germline values: CDR1 SGHAT, CDR2 FQNNGV. The CDR3 totals 14 residues. The CDR3 loop is CASSRTVSSYEQYF. The CDR3 DNA follows: TGTGCCAGCAGCAGGACTGTAAGCTCCTACGAGCAGTACTTC.

Only one count was recorded for this clone. This rearrangement joins TRBV18 to TRBJ2-7; 8 positions match TRBD2. Germline CDR1 KGHSH, CDR2 LQKENI. The CDR3 is made up of 14 amino acids. V was pared by 5 bases and J by 0 bases, with 3 bases of the junction left unmatched. The CDR3 loop is CASSFGTSSYEQYF. CDR3 in DNA: TGTGCCAGCTCATTCGGGACTAGCTCCTACGAGCAGTACTTC. Using reference TRBV18 and TRBJ2-7 for the parts outside the CDR3, the full variable domain is NAGVMQNPRHLVRRRGQEARLRCSPMKGHSHVYWYRQLPEEGLKFMVYLQKENIIDESGMPKERFSAEFPKEGPSILRIQQVVRGDSAAYFCASSFGTSSYEQYFGPGTRLTVT.

As concerns this clone: Given a much more abundant clone one base away, this may be a read error. Other DNA sequences within the sample encode an identical CDR3. The rearrangement joins TRBV28 to TRBJ1-5; TRBD1 matches 9 bases. The CDR3 sequence is 14 residues long. CDR1 is MDHEN and CDR2 is SYDVKM in the germline V gene. The CDR3 coding sequence is TGTGCTACCGAACGACAGGGGGTGGGTCAGCCCCAGCATTTT. It translates to CATERQGVGQPQHF.

This chain connects TRBV19 to TRBJ2-1, with a weak D call TRBD1 (6 bases). This CDR3 spans 17 amino acids. Trimming removed 7 bases at V and 1 base at J, with 20 bases between. Germline V gene sequence: CDR1 LNHDA, CDR2 SQIVND (reference sequence). CDR3 DNA: TGTGCCAGTACTTACAGGGCTATTTCCGGATCCTACAATGAGCAGTTCTTC. It yields the protein CASTYRAISGSYNEQFF.

This clone was seen more than once but under ten times. This chain links TRBV29-1 with TRBJ1-1; D unclear. V lost 1 base to trimming and J lost 2 bases, with 8 bases between them. This CDR3 has 13 residues. The germline V gene encodes CDR1 SQVTM and CDR2 ANQGSEA. This chain's CDR3 is CSVEASANTEAFF. The CDR3 nucleotides read TGCAGCGTTGAAGCCTCTGCTAACACTGAAGCTTTCTTT.

The chain recombines TRBV5-4 with TRBJ2-7; 7 nucleotides align to TRBD1. The CDR3 loop spans 14 amino acids. Unmatched junction bases numbered 5, after V lost 4 bases and J lost 1 base. CDR1 SGHNT and CDR2 YYREEE come from the germline V gene (reference sequence). This CDR3 reads CASSPDRDSYEQYF. The CDR3 nucleotides are TGTGCCAGCAGCCCCGACAGGGATTCCTACGAGCAGTACTTC.

This clone was detected once. V and J are TRBV4-3 and TRBJ2-2; the D is unclear. Germline V gene data show CDR1 as LGHNA and CDR2 as YSLEER. The ends were cut back, 0 bases at V and 5 bases at J, with 7 bases in the middle. The CDR3 covers 14 residues. In DNA, the CDR3 is TGCGCCAGCAGCCAAGATTTGGAAACCGGGGAGCTGTTTTTT. It translates to CASSQDLETGELFF.

This chain uses TRBV19 with TRBJ2-1; a possible D gene is TRBD1 (6 bases). Germline V lookup: CDR1 LNHDA, CDR2 SQIVND (reference sequence). V was trimmed by 5 bases and J by 6 bases, leaving 17 bases between them. The CDR3 loop spans 15 amino acids. In DNA, the CDR3 is TGTGCCAGTAGTCACCTCCAGGGGATAGGCAATGAGCAGTTCTTC. It encodes CASSHLQGIGNEQFF.

This clone came up once. The chain links TRBV27 to TRBJ2-1; D perhaps matches TRBD2 (6 bases). The CDR3 sequence is 13 residues long. Germline CDR1 is MNHEY and CDR2 is SMNVEV (reference sequence). V was shortened by 4 bases and J by 4 bases, with 8 bases between the two germline ends. The CDR3 DNA sequence: TGTGCCAGCAGTTCGACTAGGTACAATGAGCAGTTCTTC. Its translation is CASSSTRYNEQFF.

This clone showed up just a few times. This chain links TRBV5-1 with TRBJ1-5; TRBD1 matches at 9 bases. J gave up 4 bases and V 4 bases, and 3 bases lay outside the gene matches. This CDR3 has 14 residues. Germline V CDR1 and CDR2: SGHRS, YFSETQ. CDR3 region: CASSVTGGNQPQHF. CDR3 bases: TGCGCCAGCAGCGTGACAGGGGGGAATCAGCCCCAGCATTTT.

Concerning this clone itself: With a much larger clone just one base away, this may be a read error. The chain links TRBV27 to TRBJ1-2, with D possibly matching TRBD1 (6 bases). CDR3 length: 15 amino acids. Germline CDR1 reads MNHEY; CDR2 reads SMNVEV (reference sequence). Here the CDR3 DNA reads TGTGCCAGCAGGTTATCGAACATCAGGGGTGGGGGCTACACCTTC. It specifies CASRLSNIRGGGYTF.

This chain joins TRBV18 and TRBJ2-5, with a weak D call TRBD2 (6 bases). The length of the CDR3 is 13 residues. V was shortened by 2 bases and J by 3 bases, with 7 bases between the two germline ends. Germline V lookup: CDR1 KGHSH, CDR2 LQKENI. The CDR3 spells CASSPGGKETQYF. CDR3 in DNA: TGTGCCAGCTCACCAGGGGGGAAAGAGACCCAGTACTTC.

The chain recombines TRBV11-3 with TRBJ1-5; D perhaps matches TRBD1 (5 bases). CDR3 size: 16 residues. Germline V gives CDR1 SGHNT, CDR2 YENEEA. The germline V and J ends were trimmed by 2 bases and 5 bases, with 16 bases remaining between them. The CDR3 reads CASSLIEPGRDQPQHF. In DNA, the CDR3 is TGTGCCAGCAGCTTAATAGAACCAGGGAGAGATCAGCCCCAGCATTTT.

This clone was found a few times. The rearrangement links TRBV4-2 to TRBJ2-1; D ambiguous. The CDR3 consists of 13 residues. Looked up from germline, CDR1 is LGHNA and CDR2 is YNFKEQ. With 0 bases removed from V and 10 bases from J, the gap between germline ends came to 10 bases. CDR3 loop: CASSQDGRREQFF. The CDR3 DNA is TGTGCCAGCAGCCAAGATGGCAGGCGCGAGCAGTTCTTC.

The chain is built from TRBV11-2 and TRBJ2-7, with D uncertain. CDR3 length equals 15 residues. Germline CDR1 reads SGHAT; CDR2 reads FQNNGV. V was pared by 2 bases and J by 0 bases, with 11 bases between. The CDR3 region is CASSLNRAGSYEQYF. CDR3 DNA: TGTGCCAGCAGCTTAAATCGGGCCGGCTCCTACGAGCAGTACTTC. Full variable domain (missing parts from reference TRBV11-2 and TRBJ2-7): EAGVAQSPRYKIIEKRQSVAFWCNPISGHATLYWYQQILGQGPKLLIQFQNNGVVDDSQLPKDRFSAERLKGVDSTLKIQPAKLEDSAVYLCASSLNRAGSYEQYFGPGTRLTVT.

The chain has TRBV27 and TRBJ2-6, with unresolved D. Germline V CDR1 and CDR2: MNHEY, SMNVEV (reference sequence). V lost 3 bases to trimming and J lost 2 bases, with 5 bases between them. The CDR3 is made up of 14 amino acids. This CDR3 is CASSFYPGANVLTF. Here the CDR3 DNA reads TGTGCCAGCAGTTTTTATCCTGGGGCCAACGTCCTGACTTTC.

This clone was picked up a small number of times. This sample includes further DNA sequences coding for the same CDR3. The chain uses TRBV27 and TRBJ1-1; D may be TRBD1 (5 bases). The CDR3 covers 15 residues. Germline loops: CDR1 MNHEY, CDR2 SMNVEV (reference sequence). The V end was cut by 6 bases, the J end by 4 bases, with 18 bases between. This CDR3 is CASRERGRWFTEAFF. The DNA for the CDR3 is TGTGCCAGCAGAGAACGGGGCAGATGGTTCACTGAAGCTTTCTTT.

The chain links TRBV7-9 to TRBJ2-1; D may be TRBD2 (6 bases). Trimming removed 5 bases from V and 6 bases from J, with 8 bases in between. CDR1 and CDR2 (germline): SEHNR, FQNEAQ (reference sequence). The CDR3 extends over 12 amino acids. CDR3 amino acids: CASSPGGNEQFF. The DNA of the CDR3 is TGTGCCAGCAGCCCCGGGGGCAATGAGCAGTTCTTC.

This clone is a singleton in its sample. The chain is built from TRBV7-8 and TRBJ1-5; TRBD1 matches at 8 bases. The CDR3 runs to 15 residues. The V and J ends lost 6 bases and 2 bases, in that order; junction bases with no gene match: 6. The germline V gene has CDR1 SGHVS and CDR2 FQNEAQ. This CDR3 reads CASSFSTGGNQPQHF. The CDR3 DNA reads as TGTGCCAGCAGTTTTTCGACAGGGGGCAATCAGCCCCAGCATTTT. The variable domain in full, with the rest retrieved from reference TRBV7-8 and TRBJ1-5, is GAGVSQSPRYKVAKRGQDVALRCDPISGHVSLFWYQQALGQGPEFLTYFQNEAQLDKSGLPSDRFFAERPEGSVSTLKIQRTQQEDSAVYLCASSFSTGGNQPQHFGDGTRLSIL.